Below are 28 T cell receptor beta chains sequenced from a single sample in a study of monozygotic twins with inflammatory bowel disease. TCRdb re-called the 5' RACE reads; one entry per CDR3 protein, DNA not given. The table counts around 450,000 distinct CDR3 sequences; 2% to 2.5% lies in the top ten. Sequenced material: blood. These receptors came from a human donor with ulcerative colitis or Crohn's disease, or a healthy co-twin of an affected twin (not recorded which).

The CDR3 spells CASGTGVPGTEAFF. The rearrangement uses TRBV2 and TRBJ1-1; no DNA is available, so the TRBD1 call from TCRdb remains unchecked. CDR3 length equals 14 residues. Germline-derived CDR1 and CDR2 are SNHLY and FYNNEI.

The J gene is TRBJ2-3, the V gene TRBV29-1; TCRdb outputs TRBD1, but without DNA this stays unchecked. This CDR3 is built from 14 residues. Germline loops: CDR1 SQVTM, CDR2 ANQGSEA. The CDR3 region is CSVDPGLGTDTQYF.

The chain is built from TRBV6-1 and TRBJ2-3; TCRdb names TRBD1, which stays unverified in the absence of DNA. Germline V gene lookup returns CDR1 MNHNS and CDR2 SASEGT. The CDR3 covers 15 residues. CDR3 amino acids: CASRPPGSPRDTQYF.

The V call is TRBV5-6, the J call TRBJ2-5; TCRdb proposes TRBD1, but this gene call is untestable without DNA. Looked up from germline, CDR1 is SGHDT and CDR2 is YYEEEE. This CDR3 comprises 15 residues. CDR3 loop: CASSLNQNRGETQYF. Full variable domain (rest looked up from reference TRBV5-6 and TRBJ2-5): DAGVTQSPTHLIKTRGQQVTLRCSPKSGHDTVSWYQQALGQGPQFIFQYYEEEERQRGNFPDRFSGHQFPNYSSELNVNALLLGDSALYLCASSLNQNRGETQYFGPGTRLLVL.

This chain links TRBV20-1 with TRBJ2-3; lacking DNA, the TRBD1 call made by TCRdb goes unchecked. This CDR3 comprises 15 residues. From germline, CDR1 is DFQATT and CDR2 SNEGSKA (reference sequence). CDR3: CSALGAGGTTDTQYF.

This chain uses TRBV27 with TRBJ2-4; the TCRdb call, TRBD1, lacks DNA for checking. Germline CDR1 reads MNHEY; CDR2 reads SMNVEV (reference sequence). The CDR3 loop spans 15 amino acids. The CDR3 sequence is CASRKPEGGKNIQYF.

V gene TRBV11-2 combines with J gene TRBJ2-3; TCRdb lists TRBD2, though no DNA is available to test this call. Germline V gene sequence: CDR1 SGHAT, CDR2 FQNNGV. The CDR3 has 16 residues. CDR3 region: CASSPGGPSSTDTQYF.

The chain employs TRBV20-1 and TRBJ2-7; the TRBD1 assignment by TCRdb is unverifiable without DNA. The CDR3 length is 13 residues. Looked up from germline, CDR1 is DFQATT and CDR2 is SNEGSKA (reference sequence). CDR3 sequence: CSARQGQTYEQYF.

The chain couples TRBV4-2 to TRBJ1-2; TCRdb's D gene call, TRBD1, goes unchecked for lack of DNA. CDR1 and CDR2 (germline): LGHNA, YNFKEQ. The CDR3 contains 15 residues. CDR3 sequence: CASSQGIEGARGYTF.

This chain joins TRBV7-9 and TRBJ2-1. Germline assignment: CDR1 SEHNR and CDR2 FQNEAQ (reference sequence). This CDR3 region has 15 residues. The CDR3 sequence is CASSLQVPYYNEQFF.

This chain connects TRBV20-1 to TRBJ2-7; the TCRdb call, TRBD1, lacks DNA for checking. Germline V gene sequence: CDR1 DFQATT, CDR2 SNEGSKA (reference sequence). The CDR3 is made up of 15 amino acids. The CDR3: CSARENRDRGVEQYF.

The chain has TRBV19 and TRBJ1-1. The CDR3 is 13 residues long. Per the germline V gene, CDR1 is LNHDA and CDR2 is SQIVND (reference sequence). The CDR3 spells CASRLGEDTEAFF. The full variable domain, completed using reference TRBV19 and TRBJ1-1, is DGGITQSPKYLFRKEGQNVTLSCEQNLNHDAMYWYRQDPGQGLRLIYYSQIVNDFQKGDIAEGYSVSREKKESFPLTVTSAQKNPTAFYLCASRLGEDTEAFFGQGTRLTVV.

This CDR3 reads CASSGLAGSYNEQFF. V gene TRBV5-1 combines with J gene TRBJ2-1; the D call from TCRdb, TRBD2, cannot be confirmed without DNA. Germline V gene sequence: CDR1 SGHRS, CDR2 YFSETQ. The CDR3 covers 15 residues. Full variable domain (outside the CDR3, taken from reference TRBV5-1 and TRBJ2-1): KAGVTQTPRYLIKTRGQQVTLSCSPISGHRSVSWYQQTPGQGLQFLFEYFSETQRNKGNFPGRFSGRQFSNSRSEMNVSTLELGDSALYLCASSGLAGSYNEQFFGPGTRLTVL.

The rearrangement joins TRBV7-3 to TRBJ2-1; absent DNA, TCRdb's TRBD2 call cannot be checked. CDR3 length: 14 amino acids. Germline CDR1 SGHTA, CDR2 FQGTGA. CDR3 sequence reads: CASSLGAGALEQFF.

The genes are TRBV18 and TRBJ2-5; TCRdb's D gene call, TRBD1, goes unchecked for lack of DNA. Germline lookup yields CDR1 KGHSH and CDR2 LQKENI. This CDR3 contains 14 residues. The CDR3 loop reads CASSPNRGRETQYF.

This chain links TRBV7-2 with TRBJ2-6. In germline, CDR1 is SGHTA, CDR2 FQGNSA. The CDR3 consists of 17 residues. CDR3 sequence reads: CASSLVGPSSGANVLTF.

The rearrangement uses TRBV16 and TRBJ2-7; TCRdb's D gene call, TRBD2, goes unchecked for lack of DNA. The CDR3 has 14 residues. Per germline, CDR1 KGHSY and CDR2 FQNENV. The CDR3 spells CASSQRADSYEQYF.

The chain uses TRBV5-4 and TRBJ2-3; absent DNA, TCRdb's TRBD1 call cannot be checked. The V gene's germline CDR1 is SGHNT and CDR2 YYREEE (reference sequence). CDR3 size: 14 residues. CDR3: CASRLTGSTDTQYF.

The genes are TRBV24-1 and TRBJ2-4; the D call from TCRdb, TRBD2, cannot be confirmed without DNA. The CDR3 is 15 amino acids. Germline assignment: CDR1 KGHDR and CDR2 SFDVKD. The CDR3 loop is CATSSLAGGKTIQYF.

V gene TRBV29-1 combines with J gene TRBJ1-1; TCRdb reports TRBD1, a call that lacks DNA to check it against. There are 15 residues in the CDR3. CDR1 and CDR2 (germline): SQVTM, ANQGSEA. The CDR3 protein is CSVEDLPKGLNGAFF.

This chain links TRBV7-9 with TRBJ1-1. CDR3 length equals 12 residues. CDR1 is SEHNR, CDR2 FQNEAQ, per germline (reference sequence). The CDR3 reads CASSLVLIQAFF.

The V gene is TRBV4-3, the J gene TRBJ2-1; TCRdb proposes TRBD2, but this gene call is untestable without DNA. This CDR3 is 18 amino acids long. The germline gives CDR1 LGHNA, CDR2 YSLEER. CDR3 sequence reads: CASSLGGRWTSGHNEQFF.

CDR3 residues: CASTRAQGPGNTIYF. V usage is TRBV6-1 and J usage is TRBJ1-3. The CDR3 totals 15 residues. The germline CDR1 and CDR2 sequences are MNHNS and SASEGT.

This chain links TRBV3-1 with TRBJ1-1. This CDR3 has 15 residues. The germline gives CDR1 LGHDT, CDR2 YNNKEL (reference sequence). CDR3 in amino acids: CASSQAGRQNTEAFF.

The chain employs TRBV7-2 and TRBJ1-6; TCRdb's D gene call, TRBD1, goes unchecked for lack of DNA. The germline CDR1 and CDR2 sequences are SGHTA and FQGNSA. CDR3 length: 16 amino acids. The CDR3 here is CASSLLTGASMSPLHF.

This rearrangement joins TRBV24-1 to TRBJ1-2. The CDR3 extends over 12 amino acids. Germline assignment: CDR1 KGHDR and CDR2 SFDVKD. This CDR3 is CATSDEAYGYTF.

J is TRBJ2-3 and V is TRBV5-5; TCRdb proposes TRBD2, but this gene call is untestable without DNA. CDR3 size: 15 residues. CDR1 is SGHKS and CDR2 is YYEKEE in the germline V gene (reference sequence). CDR3 amino acids: CASSSWREGTDTQYF. Combining the CDR3 with reference TRBV5-5 and TRBJ2-3 gives the whole variable domain DAGVTQSPTHLIKTRGQQVTLRCSPISGHKSVSWYQQVLGQGPQFIFQYYEKEERGRGNFPDRFSARQFPNYSSELNVNALLLGDSALYLCASSSWREGTDTQYFGPGTRLTVL.

The rearrangement links TRBV5-1 to TRBJ1-6. This CDR3 has 14 amino acids. Germline V gene data show CDR1 as SGHRS and CDR2 as YFSETQ. CDR3 sequence reads: CASSFSMDNSPLHF.